Listed below are T cell receptor beta chains from one sample, sequenced in a study of T cell changes during pregnancy in multiple sclerosis. Here immunoSEQ multiplex PCR was the method, and the copy in TCRdb shows in-frame clones only, minus some. Of about 24,000 clones in the sample, over 85% were seen once. The sample here was CD8+ T cells from peripheral blood mononuclear cells, taken in the third trimester of pregnancy. The receptors were gathered from a female donor in good health, enrolled as a control in a pregnancy study. CDR3s include the opening cysteine and the closing phenylalanine or tryptophan. A D gene is named only where the DNA matches it firmly. Part of the rows lack a size; the others show once, few, many or a class for expanded clones.

d_call	v_call	clone_size	j_call	cdr3_aa	cdr3_nt
TRBD2	TRBV9	NA	TRBJ2-7	CASSSGTSGAYEQYF	TGTGCCAGCAGCTCAGGGACTAGCGGGGCCTACGAGCAGTACTTC
TRBD2	TRBV7-8	NA	TRBJ2-2	CAILSSGGAYTGELFF	TGTGCCATCTTGTCAAGCGGGGGGGCTTACACCGGGGAGCTGTTTTTT
TRBD1	TRBV7-9	NA	TRBJ1-4	CASSLPRTGREKLFF	TGTGCCAGCAGCTTACCCAGGACAGGGCGAGAAAAACTGTTTTTT
NA	TRBV30	NA	TRBJ2-1	CAWTGSSYNEQFF	TGTGCCTGGACGGGGAGCTCCTACAATGAGCAGTTCTTC
TRBD1	TRBV5-1	NA	TRBJ1-1	CASSLGTGGFTEAFF	TGCGCCAGCAGCTTGGGGACAGGGGGGTTCACTGAAGCTTTCTTT
NA	TRBV19	few	TRBJ1-5	CASSIVHYSNQPQHF	TGTGCCAGTAGTATAGTACACTATAGCAATCAGCCCCAGCATTTT
NA	TRBV6-1	NA	TRBJ1-5	CASSGKLEFEPQHF	TGTGCCAGCAGTGGGAAACTAGAATTTGAGCCCCAGCATTTT
NA	TRBV6-5	NA	TRBJ1-1	CASSYSRYNTEAFF	TGTGCCAGCAGTTACTCGAGGTACAACACTGAAGCTTTCTTT
TRBD1	TRBV13	NA	TRBJ1-1	CASSGQPRGRGAEAFF	TGTGCCAGCAGCGGGCAACCTAGGGGGCGCGGGGCTGAAGCTTTCTTT
NA	TRBV6-5	NA	TRBJ2-3	CASSYTGLSTDTQYF	TGTGCCAGCAGTTACACAGGCTTAAGCACAGATACGCAGTATTTT
NA	TRBV6-4	few	TRBJ2-2	CASSPAEAGELFF	TGTGCCAGCAGTCCTGCTGAGGCCGGGGAGCTGTTTTTT
TRBD2	TRBV4-2	few	TRBJ2-1	CASSQESSGSNEQFF	TGTGCCAGCAGCCAAGAGTCTAGCGGTAGCAATGAGCAGTTCTTC
TRBD2	TRBV6-1	NA	TRBJ2-3	CASSESSGGADTQYF	TGTGCCAGCAGTGAATCTAGCGGGGGGGCAGATACGCAGTATTTT
TRBD2	TRBV13	NA	TRBJ2-3	CASNQAGGPWGDTQYF	TGTGCCAGCAATCAAGCGGGAGGGCCGTGGGGAGATACGCAGTATTTT
TRBD1	TRBV2	medium-sized	TRBJ2-2	CASNPGQVIPGELFF	TGTGCCAGCAATCCGGGACAGGTGATTCCCGGGGAGCTGTTTTTT
TRBD1	TRBV2	NA	TRBJ1-5	CASWGQGENQPQHF	TGTGCCAGCTGGGGACAGGGGGAAAATCAGCCCCAGCATTTT